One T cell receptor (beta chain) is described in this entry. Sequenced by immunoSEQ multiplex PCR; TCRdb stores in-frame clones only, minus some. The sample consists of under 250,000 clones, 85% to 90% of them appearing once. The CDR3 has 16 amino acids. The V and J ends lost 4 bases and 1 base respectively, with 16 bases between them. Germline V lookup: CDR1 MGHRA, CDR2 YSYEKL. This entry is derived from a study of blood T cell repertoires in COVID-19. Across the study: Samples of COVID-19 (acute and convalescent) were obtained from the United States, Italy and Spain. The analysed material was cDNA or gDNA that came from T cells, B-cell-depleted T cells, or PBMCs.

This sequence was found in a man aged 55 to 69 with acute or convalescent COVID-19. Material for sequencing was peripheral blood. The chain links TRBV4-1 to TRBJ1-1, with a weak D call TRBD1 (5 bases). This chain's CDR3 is CASSPGARVENTEAFF. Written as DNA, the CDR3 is TGCGCCAGCAGCCCAGGAGCCAGGGTGGAGAACACTGAAGCTTTCTTT.